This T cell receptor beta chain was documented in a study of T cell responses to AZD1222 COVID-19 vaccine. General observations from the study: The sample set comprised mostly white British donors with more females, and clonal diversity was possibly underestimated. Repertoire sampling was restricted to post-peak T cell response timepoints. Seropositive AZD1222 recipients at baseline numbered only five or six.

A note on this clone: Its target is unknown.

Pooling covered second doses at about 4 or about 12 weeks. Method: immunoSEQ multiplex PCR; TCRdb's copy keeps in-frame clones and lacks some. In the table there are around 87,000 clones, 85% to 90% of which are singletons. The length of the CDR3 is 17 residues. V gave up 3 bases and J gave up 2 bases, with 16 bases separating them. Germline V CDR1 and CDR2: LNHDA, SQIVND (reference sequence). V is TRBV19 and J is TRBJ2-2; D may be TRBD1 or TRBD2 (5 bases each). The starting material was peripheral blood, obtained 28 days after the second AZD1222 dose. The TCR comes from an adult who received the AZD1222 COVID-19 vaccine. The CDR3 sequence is CASSILVGVPNTGELFF. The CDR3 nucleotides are TGTGCCAGTAGTATTTTGGTGGGGGTCCCTAACACCGGGGAGCTGTTTTTT.